The rows below give T cell receptor beta chains drawn from one sample of a study of blood T cell repertoires in COVID-19. TCRdb keeps only in-frame clones here, not all; method: immunoSEQ multiplex PCR. The table lists 120,000 to 150,000 clones, roughly 81% of them singletons. Sequenced: peripheral blood. These receptor sequences come from a human donor with acute or convalescent COVID-19. The donor label of this sample is uncertain. Each CDR3 is given with its conserved first and last residue. Fields, in order: D gene, clone size, V gene, J gene, CDR3 protein, CDR3 DNA. A D gene is named only where the DNA matches it firmly. Expanded clones are given a class, and other clones once, few, many or no size at all.

TRBD1,-,TRBV27,TRBJ1-5,CASSRDRGQPQHF,TGTGCCAGCAGCCGAGACAGGGGTCAGCCCCAGCATTTT
-,-,TRBV6-5,TRBJ1-4,CASSYSQVPHNEKLFF,TGTGCCAGCAGTTACTCGCAGGTCCCGCACAACGAAAAACTGTTTTTT
-,-,TRBV11-2,TRBJ1-2,CASSFDPGGYGYTF,TGTGCCAGCAGCTTCGACCCGGGGGGCTATGGCTACACCTTC
-,-,TRBV24-1,TRBJ1-3,CATSDRGFGNTIYF,TGTGCCACCAGTGATAGGGGATTTGGAAACACCATATATTTT
TRBD2,-,TRBV7-8,TRBJ2-3,CASRLGASGASHTQYF,TGTGCCAGCAGATTAGGGGCTAGCGGGGCAAGTCATACGCAGTATTTT
-,-,TRBV19,TRBJ1-5,CASSISVGSSNQPQHF,TGTGCCAGTAGTATATCAGTTGGGAGTAGCAATCAGCCCCAGCATTTT
-,-,TRBV2,TRBJ1-2,CASCSDSDYGYTF,TGTGCCAGCTGTTCGGACAGCGACTATGGCTACACCTTC
TRBD2,-,TRBV7-9,TRBJ2-3,CASSFGLAEDTQYF,TGTGCCAGCAGCTTCGGACTAGCCGAGGATACGCAGTATTTT
-,-,TRBV24-1,TRBJ2-7,CATSDSGGTESYEQYF,TGTGCCACCAGTGATTCCGGCGGGACAGAGAGCTACGAGCAGTACTTC
TRBD1,-,TRBV5-5,TRBJ2-2,CASRNRVDRGLLAGELFF,TGTGCCAGCAGAAATAGGGTGGACAGGGGGCTTCTGGCCGGGGAGCTGTTTTTT
TRBD1,-,TRBV6-4,TRBJ1-2,CASRDISGQGGYGYTF,TGTGCCAGCAGGGACATTTCGGGACAGGGTGGCTATGGCTACACCTTC
TRBD1,-,TRBV7-9,TRBJ2-3,CASSLTGSTDTQYF,TGTGCCAGCAGCTTGACAGGGAGCACAGATACGCAGTATTTT
-,few,TRBV7-6,TRBJ1-4,CASSNNPGEKLFF,TGTGCCAGCAGCAACAATCCCGGGGAAAAACTGTTTTTT
TRBD2,-,TRBV7-6,TRBJ2-5,CASSYGTSRAQYF,TGTGCCAGCAGCTACGGGACTAGCAGGGCCCAGTACTTC
TRBD2,-,TRBV20-1,TRBJ2-7,CSASPGTSGEQYF,TGCAGTGCTAGTCCCGGGACTAGCGGCGAGCAGTACTTC
-,-,TRBV19,TRBJ1-2,CASSIEPGVNYGYTF,TGTGCCAGTAGTATCGAACCAGGGGTCAACTATGGCTACACCTTC
-,-,TRBV5-8,TRBJ2-2,CASSLRTINTGELFF,TGTGCCAGCAGCTTGAGGACAATCAACACCGGGGAGCTGTTTTTT
TRBD2,-,TRBV7-2,TRBJ2-2,CASSFPGTSGNTNTGELFF,TGTGCCAGCAGCTTTCCCGGGACTAGCGGGAACACGAACACCGGGGAGCTGTTTTTT
-,once,TRBV4-2,TRBJ1-5,CASSQETGFSNQPQHF,TGTGCCAGCAGCCAAGAGACGGGATTTAGCAATCAGCCCCAGCATTTT
TRBD2,-,TRBV2,TRBJ2-1,CASSSSGSGSGNEQFF,TGTGCCAGCAGCTCATCGGGTAGCGGGAGTGGGAATGAGCAGTTCTTC
TRBD2,-,TRBV9,TRBJ2-3,CASSQWTSETDTQYF,TGTGCCAGCAGCCAATGGACTAGTGAGACAGATACGCAGTATTTT
TRBD2,-,TRBV7-2,TRBJ2-5,CASSLSSVNGGIQETQYF,TGTGCCAGCAGCTTAAGTTCTGTGAACGGGGGGATCCAAGAGACCCAGTACTTC
-,-,TRBV6-5,TRBJ1-1,CASRYTANTEAFF,TGTGCCAGCAGATACACAGCGAACACTGAAGCTTTCTTT
-,once,TRBV10-3,TRBJ1-1,CAISEEGVRAEAFF,TGTGCCATCAGTGAGGAGGGGGTAAGGGCTGAAGCTTTCTTT
-,-,TRBV9,TRBJ1-4,CASSGVGGEKLFF,TGTGCCAGCAGCGGGGTCGGGGGGGAAAAACTGTTTTTT
-,-,TRBV19,TRBJ2-7,CASSMGQTINEQYF,TGTGCCAGTAGTATGGGGCAGACCATAAACGAGCAGTACTTC
-,-,TRBV18,TRBJ1-2,CASSPGGNYGYTF,TGTGCCAGCTCACCTGGGGGGAACTATGGCTACACCTTC
-,-,TRBV10-2,TRBJ1-6,CASSDAGDSPLHF,TGCGCCAGCAGTGATGCAGGGGACTCACCCCTCCACTTT
-,-,TRBV9,TRBJ2-1,CASSVGGWLDNEQFF,TGTGCCAGCAGCGTGGGGGGTTGGCTTGACAATGAGCAGTTCTTC
-,-,TRBV19,TRBJ1-5,CASRNRQWQGISNQPQHF,TGTGCCAGCCGAAATCGACAATGGCAGGGGATTAGCAATCAGCCCCAGCATTTT
TRBD2,-,TRBV4-1,TRBJ2-1,CASSLPGRGSYNEQFF,TGCGCCAGCAGCCTTCCCGGGAGGGGATCCTACAATGAGCAGTTCTTC
TRBD2,-,TRBV10-3,TRBJ2-1,CAIGGTSGRLRANEQFF,TGTGCCATCGGAGGGACTAGCGGGAGGCTCCGGGCCAATGAGCAGTTCTTC
TRBD1,-,TRBV27,TRBJ1-2,CASRSRDRANYGYTF,TGTGCCAGCAGATCGCGGGACAGAGCTAACTATGGCTACACCTTC